The 9 T cell receptor beta chains below all came from one sample that was sequenced in a study of immune evolution from preneoplasia to lung adenocarcinoma. Sequenced by immunoSEQ multiplex PCR; TCRdb stores in-frame clones only, minus some. This sample has more than 10,000 clones, with over 60% found just once. The sequenced sample consisted of FFPE normal lung tissue adjacent to the tumor. The receptors shown here come from a person aged 55 to 69 with lung adenocarcinoma. Some clones in this sample may be carry-over from other donors' samples.

The rearrangement joins TRBV4-3 to TRBJ2-6, with D possibly called TRBD1 or TRBD2 (5 bases each). CDR1 is LGHNA, CDR2 YSLEER, per germline. V lost 10 bases, J lost 1 base, and 26 bases lay in between. The CDR3 covers 19 residues. CDR3 amino acids: CAMQLHHFGTSSGANVLTF. In DNA, the CDR3 is TGCGCCATGCAGCTCCACCATTTTGGGACCTCTTCTGGGGCCAACGTCCTGACTTTC.

This clone was seen only a few times. This chain joins TRBV6-1 and TRBJ2-1, with D hard to call. The CDR3 is 18 residues long. Germline V gene sequence: CDR1 MNHNS, CDR2 SASEGT. Trimming cost V 0 bases and J 7 bases, with 22 bases left between them. In nucleotides, the CDR3 is TGTGCCAGCAGTGAAGCGCTTCGAGGTTCTGCCGCTGCGAATGAGCAGTTCTTC. It is translated as CASSEALRGSAAANEQFF.

This sequence joins TRBV6-1 and TRBJ1-2, with D perhaps TRBD1 (6 bases). V lost 1 base, J lost 4 bases, and 10 bases lay in between. From germline, CDR1 is MNHNS and CDR2 SASEGT. The CDR3 totals 14 residues. CDR3 residues: CASSEVGGIYGYTF. The CDR3 nucleotides are TGTGCCAGCAGTGAAGTAGGGGGTATCTATGGCTACACCTTC.

The V call is TRBV5-1, the J call TRBJ2-3, with D possibly called TRBD1 or TRBD2 (6 bases each). Trimming pared 2 bases from V and 6 bases from J, leaving 16 bases between. From germline, CDR1 is SGHRS and CDR2 YFSETQ. The CDR3 loop spans 15 amino acids. The CDR3 loop reads CASSFRGGGDDTQYF. The CDR3 coding sequence is TGCGCCAGCAGCTTTCGAGGGGGAGGTGACGATACGCAGTATTTT.

V and J are TRBV27 and TRBJ2-5; no reliable D call. CDR1 is MNHEY, CDR2 SMNVEV, per germline (reference sequence). V lost 4 bases to trimming and J lost 4 bases, with 10 bases between them. The CDR3 sequence is 13 residues long. The chain's CDR3 is CASSSRIGETQYF. The CDR3 region has the DNA TGTGCCAGCAGTTCCCGGATAGGAGAGACCCAGTACTTC.

Within the sample, this clone is medium-sized. The chain uses TRBV2 and TRBJ1-5; D remains unclear. CDR1 and CDR2 (germline): SNHLY, FYNNEI. The CDR3 contains 13 residues. Between the trimmed V and J ends, which lost 6 bases and 0 bases, there was a span of 6 bases. The CDR3 protein is CASRDFSNQPQHF. The CDR3 nucleotides are TGTGCCAGCAGAGATTTTAGCAATCAGCCCCAGCATTTT.

The V call is TRBV2, the J call TRBJ1-5; weak D call: TRBD1 (5 bases). The V end lost 4 bases, the J end lost 1 base, and 5 bases lay between the germline ends. This CDR3 is 13 amino acids long. Germline V gene data show CDR1 as SNHLY and CDR2 as FYNNEI. The CDR3 nucleotides are TGTGCCAGCAGTGGGGACAGCAATCAGCCCCAGCATTTT. It yields the protein CASSGDSNQPQHF.

The chain links TRBV6-5 to TRBJ2-1; D is ambiguous. Trimming left V 0 bases short and J 6 bases short, with 6 bases between. Germline V lookup: CDR1 MNHEY, CDR2 SVGAGI. This CDR3 comprises 13 residues. DNA of the CDR3: TGTGCCAGCAGTTACTCCACAATCAATGAGCAGTTCTTC. Encoded protein: CASSYSTINEQFF.

V gene TRBV5-1 combines with J gene TRBJ2-7; D may be TRBD1 or TRBD2 (6 bases each). In germline, CDR1 is SGHRS, CDR2 YFSETQ. This CDR3 has 13 residues. V was pared by 6 bases and J by 6 bases, with 16 bases between. The CDR3 DNA reads as TGCGCCAGCACGGTCCCGGGGGCGATCGAGCAGTACTTC. Encoded protein: CASTVPGAIEQYF.